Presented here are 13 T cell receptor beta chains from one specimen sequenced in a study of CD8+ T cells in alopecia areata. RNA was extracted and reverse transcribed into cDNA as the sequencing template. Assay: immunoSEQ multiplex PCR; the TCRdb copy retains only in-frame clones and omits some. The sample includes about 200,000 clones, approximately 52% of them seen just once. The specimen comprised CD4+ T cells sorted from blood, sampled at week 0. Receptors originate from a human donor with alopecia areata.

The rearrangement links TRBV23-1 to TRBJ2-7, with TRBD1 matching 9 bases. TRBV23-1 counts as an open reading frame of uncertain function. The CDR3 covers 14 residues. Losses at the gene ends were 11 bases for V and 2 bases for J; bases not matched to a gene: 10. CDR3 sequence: CAGGNRDRAYEQYF. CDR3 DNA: TGCGCCGGGGGGAACCGGGACAGGGCCTACGAGCAGTACTTC.

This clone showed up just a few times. CDR3 sequence: CASSRGTSEGETQYF. In DNA form, the CDR3 reads TGTGCCAGCAGCCGCGGGACTAGCGAGGGAGAGACCCAGTACTTC. The chain has TRBV7-3 and TRBJ2-5, with 10 bases fitting TRBD2. CDR3 length: 15 amino acids. Germline CDR1 and CDR2: SGHTA and FQGTGA. J was trimmed by 4 bases and V by 5 bases; bases with no gene match: 7.

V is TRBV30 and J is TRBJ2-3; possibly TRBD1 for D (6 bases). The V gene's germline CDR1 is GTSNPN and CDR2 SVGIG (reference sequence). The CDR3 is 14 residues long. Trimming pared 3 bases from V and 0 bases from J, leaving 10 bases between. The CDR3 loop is CAWRRTASTDTQYF. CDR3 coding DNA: TGTGCCTGGAGGCGGACAGCTAGCACAGATACGCAGTATTTT.

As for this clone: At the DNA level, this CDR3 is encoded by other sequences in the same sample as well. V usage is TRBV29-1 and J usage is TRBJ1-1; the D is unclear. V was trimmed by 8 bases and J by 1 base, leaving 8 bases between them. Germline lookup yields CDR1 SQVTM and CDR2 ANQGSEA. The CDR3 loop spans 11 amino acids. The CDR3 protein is CSSGRNTEAFF. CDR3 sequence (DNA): TGCAGCTCCGGACGGAACACTGAAGCTTTCTTT.

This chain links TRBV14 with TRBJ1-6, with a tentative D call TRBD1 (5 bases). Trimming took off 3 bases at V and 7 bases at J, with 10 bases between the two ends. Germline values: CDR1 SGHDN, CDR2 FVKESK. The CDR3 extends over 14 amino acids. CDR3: CASSQGVSNSPLHF. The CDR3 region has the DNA TGTGCCAGCAGCCAGGGGGTCTCCAATTCACCCCTCCACTTT.

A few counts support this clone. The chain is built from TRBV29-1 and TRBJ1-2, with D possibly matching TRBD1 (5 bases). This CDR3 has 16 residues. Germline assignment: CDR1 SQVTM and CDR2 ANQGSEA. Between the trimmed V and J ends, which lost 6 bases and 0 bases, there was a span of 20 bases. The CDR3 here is CSVYTAWGPANYGYTF. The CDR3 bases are TGCAGCGTCTATACCGCTTGGGGCCCCGCTAACTATGGCTACACCTTC.

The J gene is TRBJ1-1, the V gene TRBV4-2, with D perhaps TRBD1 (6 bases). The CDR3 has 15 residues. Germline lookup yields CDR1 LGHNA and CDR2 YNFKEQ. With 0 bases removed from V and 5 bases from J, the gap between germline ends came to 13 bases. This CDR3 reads CASSQDEAQGTEAFF. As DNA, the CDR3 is TGTGCCAGCAGCCAAGATGAGGCCCAGGGGACTGAAGCTTTCTTT.

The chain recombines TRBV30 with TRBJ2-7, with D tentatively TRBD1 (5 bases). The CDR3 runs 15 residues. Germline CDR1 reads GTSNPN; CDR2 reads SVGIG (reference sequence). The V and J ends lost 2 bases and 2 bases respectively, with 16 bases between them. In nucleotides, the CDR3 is TGTGCCTGGAGTCCAAGGGCCAGGGCGACCTACGAGCAGTACTTC. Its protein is CAWSPRARATYEQYF.

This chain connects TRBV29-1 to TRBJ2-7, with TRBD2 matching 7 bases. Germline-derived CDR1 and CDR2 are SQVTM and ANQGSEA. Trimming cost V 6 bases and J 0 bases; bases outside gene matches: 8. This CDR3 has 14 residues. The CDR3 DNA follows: TGCAGCGTCCGGGGAGCGGGAAGCTCCTACGAGCAGTACTTC. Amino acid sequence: CSVRGAGSSYEQYF.

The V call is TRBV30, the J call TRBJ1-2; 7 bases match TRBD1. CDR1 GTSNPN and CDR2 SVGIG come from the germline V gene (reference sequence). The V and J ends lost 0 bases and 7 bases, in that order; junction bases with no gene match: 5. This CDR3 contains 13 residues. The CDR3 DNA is TGTGCCTGGAGTGTACGGAACAGGGGTGGCTACACCTTC. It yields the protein CAWSVRNRGGYTF. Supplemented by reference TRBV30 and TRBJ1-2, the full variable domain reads SQTIHQWPATLVQPVGSPLSLECTVEGTSNPNLYWYRQAAGRGLQLLFYSVGIGQISSEVPQNLSASRPQDRQFILSSKKLLLSDSGFYLCAWSVRNRGGYTFGSGTRLTVV.

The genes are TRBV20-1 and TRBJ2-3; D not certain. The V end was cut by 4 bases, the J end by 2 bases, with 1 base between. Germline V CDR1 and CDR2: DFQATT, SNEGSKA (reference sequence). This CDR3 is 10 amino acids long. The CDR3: CSANTDTQYF. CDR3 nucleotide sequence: TGCAGTGCTAACACAGATACGCAGTATTTT.

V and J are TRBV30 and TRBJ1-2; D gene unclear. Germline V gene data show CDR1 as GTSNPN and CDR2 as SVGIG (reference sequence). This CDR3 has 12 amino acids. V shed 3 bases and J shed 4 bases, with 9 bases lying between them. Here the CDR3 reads CAWSNGPYGYTF. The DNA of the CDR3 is TGTGCCTGGAGCAACGGGCCCTATGGCTACACCTTC.

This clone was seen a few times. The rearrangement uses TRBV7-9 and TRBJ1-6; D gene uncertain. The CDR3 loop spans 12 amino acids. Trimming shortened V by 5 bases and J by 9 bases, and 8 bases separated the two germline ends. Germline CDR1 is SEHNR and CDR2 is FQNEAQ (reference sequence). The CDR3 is CASSNPASPLHF. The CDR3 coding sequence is TGTGCCAGCAGCAACCCAGCTTCACCCCTCCACTTT.